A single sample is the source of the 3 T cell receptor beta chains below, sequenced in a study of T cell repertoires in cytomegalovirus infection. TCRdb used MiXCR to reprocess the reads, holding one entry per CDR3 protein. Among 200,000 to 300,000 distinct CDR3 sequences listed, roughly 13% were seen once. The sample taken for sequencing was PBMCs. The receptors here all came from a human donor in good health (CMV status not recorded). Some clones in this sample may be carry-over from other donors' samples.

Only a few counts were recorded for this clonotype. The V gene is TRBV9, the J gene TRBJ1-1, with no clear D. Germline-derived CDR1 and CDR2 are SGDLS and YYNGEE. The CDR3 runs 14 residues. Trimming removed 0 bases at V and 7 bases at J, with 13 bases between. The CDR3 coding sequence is TGTGCCAGCAGCGTAGGGCCTCGGGTCAGTGAAGCTTTCTTT. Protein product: CASSVGPRVSEAFF.

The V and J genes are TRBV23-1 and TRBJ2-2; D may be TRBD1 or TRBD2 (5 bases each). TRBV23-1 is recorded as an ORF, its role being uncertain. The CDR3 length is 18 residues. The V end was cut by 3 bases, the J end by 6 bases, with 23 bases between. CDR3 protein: CASSHPRDPQRRAGELFF. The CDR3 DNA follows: TGCGCCAGCAGTCACCCACGGGACCCACAGCGACGGGCCGGGGAGCTGTTTTTT.

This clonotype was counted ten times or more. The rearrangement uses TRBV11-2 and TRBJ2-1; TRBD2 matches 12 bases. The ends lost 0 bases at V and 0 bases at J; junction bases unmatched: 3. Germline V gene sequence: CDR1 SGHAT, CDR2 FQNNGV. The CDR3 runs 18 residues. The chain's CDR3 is CASSLETSGRSSYNEQFF. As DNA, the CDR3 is TGTGCCAGCAGCTTAGAGACTAGCGGGAGAAGCTCCTACAATGAGCAGTTCTTC.